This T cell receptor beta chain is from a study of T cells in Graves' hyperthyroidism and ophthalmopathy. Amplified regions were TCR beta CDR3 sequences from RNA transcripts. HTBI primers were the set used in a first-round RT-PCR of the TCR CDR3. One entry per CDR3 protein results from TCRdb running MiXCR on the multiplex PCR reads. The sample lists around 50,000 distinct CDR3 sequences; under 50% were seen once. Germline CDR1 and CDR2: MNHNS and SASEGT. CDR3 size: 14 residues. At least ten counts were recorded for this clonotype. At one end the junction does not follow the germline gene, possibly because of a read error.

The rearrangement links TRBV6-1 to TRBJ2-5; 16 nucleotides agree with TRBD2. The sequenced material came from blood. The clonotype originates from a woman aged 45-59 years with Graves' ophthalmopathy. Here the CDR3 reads CASSERGLAGGSSF. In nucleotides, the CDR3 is TGTGCCAGCAGTGAACGGGGACTAGCGGGAGGGTCTTCCTTC.